This is a list of T cell receptor beta chains from one sample in a study of cytomegalovirus exposure and HLA in healthy donors. Sequenced by immunoSEQ multiplex PCR; TCRdb stores in-frame clones only, minus some. The top ten clones hold 0.92% of a sample with about 280,000 clones, roughly 90% of them seen once. The sequenced material came from PBMCs. The receptors originated from a woman younger than 35 in good health and CMV-seronegative. The CDR3 runs from the conserved cysteine through the conserved F or W. Each record gives: J gene, V gene, D gene, clone size, CDR3 protein, CDR3 DNA. The D gene is left open where the match is weak. Expanded clones are given a class, and other clones once, few, many or no size at all.

J: TRBJ2-2; V: TRBV11-1; D: -; size: -; CDR3: CASSLRRENTGELFF; DNA: TGTGCCAGCAGCTTACGGCGGGAGAACACCGGGGAGCTGTTTTTT
J: TRBJ2-5; V: TRBV5-1; D: TRBD2; size: -; CDR3: CASSSGMVQETQYF; DNA: TGCGCCAGTTCCAGCGGGATGGTCCAAGAGACCCAGTACTTC
J: TRBJ1-1; V: TRBV29-1; D: TRBD1; size: -; CDR3: CSVVQGAHTEAFF; DNA: TGCAGCGTTGTGCAGGGGGCGCATACTGAAGCTTTCTTT
J: TRBJ2-1; V: TRBV7-9; D: -; size: -; CDR3: CASSLTSKHEQFF; DNA: TGTGCCAGCAGCTTAACTAGTAAACATGAGCAGTTCTTC
J: TRBJ2-7; V: TRBV4-1; D: -; size: -; CDR3: CASSLTPGSGEQYF; DNA: TGCGCCAGCAGCCTGACCCCCGGGTCGGGAGAGCAGTACTTC
J: TRBJ2-1; V: TRBV29-1; D: TRBD2; size: -; CDR3: CSVEDMWIERGINEQFF; DNA: TGCAGCGTTGAAGATATGTGGATCGAGCGGGGGATCAATGAGCAGTTCTTC
J: TRBJ1-5; V: TRBV11-2; D: -; size: -; CDR3: CASSLTVNQPQHF; DNA: TGTGCCAGCAGCTTAACGGTAAATCAGCCCCAGCATTTT
J: TRBJ2-2; V: TRBV4-1; D: -; size: -; CDR3: CASSQRENRGGDTGELFF; DNA: TGCGCCAGCAGCCAAAGAGAAAACAGGGGAGGTGACACCGGGGAGCTGTTTTTT
J: TRBJ2-7; V: TRBV4-1; D: TRBD2; size: -; CDR3: CASSPGTSGYEQYF; DNA: TGCGCCAGCAGCCCCGGGACTAGCGGTTACGAGCAGTACTTC
J: TRBJ2-1; V: TRBV28; D: TRBD1; size: -; CDR3: CASSSRHQGVNEQFF; DNA: TGTGCCAGCAGTTCGCGACACCAGGGGGTCAATGAGCAGTTCTTC
J: TRBJ2-3; V: TRBV5-1; D: TRBD2; size: -; CDR3: CASSSGLAGKGTDTQYF; DNA: TGCGCCAGCAGCTCTGGACTAGCGGGAAAAGGCACAGATACGCAGTATTTT
J: TRBJ2-7; V: TRBV7-2; D: TRBD2; size: -; CDR3: CASSLLMMGAGGRASEQYF; DNA: TGTGCCAGCAGCTTATTAATGATGGGGGCGGGAGGCCGGGCTTCCGAGCAGTACTTC
J: TRBJ2-3; V: TRBV11-3; D: TRBD1; size: -; CDR3: CASSFMGQGTDTQYF; DNA: TGTGCCAGCAGCTTCATGGGACAGGGCACAGATACGCAGTATTTT
J: TRBJ1-5; V: TRBV6-1; D: -; size: -; CDR3: CASSEQKINQPQHF; DNA: TGTGCCAGCAGTGAACAGAAAATCAATCAGCCCCAGCATTTT
J: TRBJ2-2; V: TRBV6-4; D: -; size: once; CDR3: CASEVDYNTGELFF; DNA: TGTGCCAGCGAGGTGGACTACAACACCGGGGAGCTGTTTTTT
J: TRBJ2-7; V: TRBV7-9; D: -; size: -; CDR3: CASRKEAGLSYEQYF; DNA: TGTGCCAGCAGGAAAGAAGCGGGCCTCTCCTACGAGCAGTACTTC
J: TRBJ2-7; V: TRBV10-3; D: TRBD1; size: -; CDR3: CATKDRGLSYEQYF; DNA: TGTGCCACAAAAGACAGGGGCTTATCCTACGAGCAGTACTTC
J: TRBJ2-5; V: TRBV6-1; D: -; size: -; CDR3: CASSGQSAIQETQYF; DNA: TGTGCCAGCAGTGGACAGTCTGCCATCCAAGAGACCCAGTACTTC